A selection of T cell receptor beta chains follows, all from one sample in a study of cytomegalovirus exposure and HLA in healthy donors. Sequencing used immunoSEQ multiplex PCR; TCRdb keeps in-frame clones, though not all of them. The sample lists roughly 150,000 clones; about 68% were seen once. What was sequenced was PBMCs. The receptors here all came from a female donor in good health and CMV-seronegative. CDR3s include the opening cysteine and the closing phenylalanine or tryptophan. Each record gives: J gene, D gene, V gene, clone size, CDR3 DNA, CDR3 protein. A D gene is named only where the DNA matches it firmly. A clone size is listed for some rows: how often the clone was seen (once, few, many), or a class if it is expanded.

j_call: TRBJ1-3; d_call: NA; v_call: TRBV2; clone_size: few; cdr3_nt: TGTGCCAGCAGTGCAGCTTCTTCTGGAAACACCATATATTTT; cdr3_aa: CASSAASSGNTIYF
j_call: TRBJ2-7; d_call: TRBD1; v_call: TRBV18; clone_size: NA; cdr3_nt: TGTGCCAGCACAGCGACCGGGACAGGATCCTACGAGCAGTACTTC; cdr3_aa: CASTATGTGSYEQYF
j_call: TRBJ1-5; d_call: TRBD1; v_call: TRBV27; clone_size: NA; cdr3_nt: TGTGCCAGCAGTTTGGCAGGGGGACAGCCCCAGCATTTT; cdr3_aa: CASSLAGGQPQHF
j_call: TRBJ2-6; d_call: NA; v_call: TRBV6-1; clone_size: NA; cdr3_nt: TGTGCCAGCAGTGCCAGTTCCACGGGGGCCAACGTCCTGACTTTC; cdr3_aa: CASSASSTGANVLTF
j_call: TRBJ1-2; d_call: NA; v_call: TRBV9; clone_size: NA; cdr3_nt: TGTGCCAGCAGCTCCCAGGCGGGAGTAACAGGGGGCTACACCTTC; cdr3_aa: CASSSQAGVTGGYTF
j_call: TRBJ1-1; d_call: NA; v_call: TRBV10-1; clone_size: NA; cdr3_nt: TGCGCCAGCAGTGAGTCGTTTCTGGGGGGAGCTGAAGCTTTCTTT; cdr3_aa: CASSESFLGGAEAFF
j_call: TRBJ1-2; d_call: TRBD1; v_call: TRBV5-1; clone_size: NA; cdr3_nt: TGCGCCAGCAGTTTGGGGACAGGGACCTATGGCTACACCTTC; cdr3_aa: CASSLGTGTYGYTF
j_call: TRBJ2-1; d_call: NA; v_call: TRBV4-2; clone_size: NA; cdr3_nt: TGTGCCAGCAGCCAAGTACTGAGCTCCTACAATGAGCAGTTCTTC; cdr3_aa: CASSQVLSSYNEQFF
j_call: TRBJ1-5; d_call: NA; v_call: TRBV27; clone_size: NA; cdr3_nt: TGTGCCAGCAGTTTATCGGCCCAGAACCATCAGCCCCAGCATTTT; cdr3_aa: CASSLSAQNHQPQHF
j_call: TRBJ1-1; d_call: NA; v_call: TRBV6-5; clone_size: NA; cdr3_nt: TGTGCCAGCAGTCTCAGGATGAACACTGAAGCTTTCTTT; cdr3_aa: CASSLRMNTEAFF
j_call: TRBJ2-7; d_call: TRBD1; v_call: TRBV27; clone_size: NA; cdr3_nt: TGTGCCAGCAGTTTTTCGGGACAGGGCTACGAGCAGTACTTC; cdr3_aa: CASSFSGQGYEQYF
j_call: TRBJ1-3; d_call: NA; v_call: TRBV4-3; clone_size: NA; cdr3_nt: TGCGCCAGCAGCCCAGGAGGCGGAAACACCATATATTTT; cdr3_aa: CASSPGGGNTIYF
j_call: TRBJ1-3; d_call: NA; v_call: TRBV7-2; clone_size: few; cdr3_nt: TGTGCCAGCAGCCGGCCACAGGGCAACGGAAACACCATATATTTT; cdr3_aa: CASSRPQGNGNTIYF
j_call: TRBJ2-7; d_call: TRBD1; v_call: TRBV7-9; clone_size: NA; cdr3_nt: TGTGCCAGCAGCTTTCGGGACAGGATCTACGAGCAGTACTTC; cdr3_aa: CASSFRDRIYEQYF
j_call: TRBJ2-1; d_call: NA; v_call: TRBV7-9; clone_size: NA; cdr3_nt: TGTGCCAGCAGCCTGACGACGGGGGAGGGGGGCAATGAGCAGTTCTTC; cdr3_aa: CASSLTTGEGGNEQFF
j_call: TRBJ2-2; d_call: NA; v_call: TRBV6-6; clone_size: NA; cdr3_nt: TGTGCCAGCAGCCCAGCCCCGGGGGCCGGGGAGCTGTTTTTT; cdr3_aa: CASSPAPGAGELFF
j_call: TRBJ1-1; d_call: NA; v_call: TRBV7-9; clone_size: few; cdr3_nt: TGTGCCAGCAGCCCAGTCTCGTCCGCCGCCACTGAAGCTTTCTTT; cdr3_aa: CASSPVSSAATEAFF
j_call: TRBJ1-1; d_call: NA; v_call: TRBV6-5; clone_size: few; cdr3_nt: TGTGCCAGCAGTTACAGCAACCGGGGGAACACTGAAGCTTTCTTT; cdr3_aa: CASSYSNRGNTEAFF
j_call: TRBJ1-1; d_call: NA; v_call: TRBV28; clone_size: NA; cdr3_nt: TGTGCCAGCAGTGCACACAGGTTGAACACTGAAGCTTTCTTT; cdr3_aa: CASSAHRLNTEAFF
j_call: TRBJ1-1; d_call: TRBD1; v_call: TRBV30; clone_size: once; cdr3_nt: TGTGCCTGGAGTGTAGCAGGGGGCAGTACTGAAGCTTTCTTT; cdr3_aa: CAWSVAGGSTEAFF
j_call: TRBJ2-7; d_call: TRBD2; v_call: TRBV6-6; clone_size: NA; cdr3_nt: TGTGCCAGCAGTTACTCCTTTAGCGGGATAGACTACGAGCAGTACTTC; cdr3_aa: CASSYSFSGIDYEQYF
j_call: TRBJ1-6; d_call: TRBD1; v_call: TRBV4-3; clone_size: NA; cdr3_nt: TGCGCCAGCAGCCAGGATCACCCGGGACAGGGAGGAGTGTGGGAGAATTCACCCCTCCACTTT; cdr3_aa: CASSQDHPGQGGVWENSPLHF
j_call: TRBJ1-3; d_call: TRBD1; v_call: TRBV29-1; clone_size: NA; cdr3_nt: TGCAGCGCAGGGACAGGGGGGAACACCATATATTTT; cdr3_aa: CSAGTGGNTIYF
j_call: TRBJ1-1; d_call: NA; v_call: TRBV7-2; clone_size: NA; cdr3_nt: TGTGCCAGCAGCCCGACCAGGGGAAACACTGAAGCTTTCTTT; cdr3_aa: CASSPTRGNTEAFF
j_call: TRBJ1-3; d_call: TRBD1; v_call: TRBV5-6; clone_size: NA; cdr3_nt: TGTGCCAGCAGCTTTCGGGGGACAGGGGTAGGATTTTTTGGAAACACCATATATTTT; cdr3_aa: CASSFRGTGVGFFGNTIYF
j_call: TRBJ2-7; d_call: NA; v_call: TRBV7-3; clone_size: NA; cdr3_nt: TGTGCCAGCAGCCAGGGGGGTAGTGTCTTCGAGCAGTACTTC; cdr3_aa: CASSQGGSVFEQYF
j_call: TRBJ2-7; d_call: NA; v_call: TRBV27; clone_size: few; cdr3_nt: TGTGCCAGCGCCCCCCACCACCCTAGCAGGGAGCAGTACTTC; cdr3_aa: CASAPHHPSREQYF
j_call: TRBJ1-1; d_call: NA; v_call: TRBV30; clone_size: NA; cdr3_nt: TGTGCCTGGAGTGTACTTCAGGGGAGGGCTGAAGCTTTCTTT; cdr3_aa: CAWSVLQGRAEAFF
j_call: TRBJ1-6; d_call: NA; v_call: TRBV30; clone_size: NA; cdr3_nt: TGTGCCTGGAGTAGTGGCCTCAATTCACCCCTCCACTTT; cdr3_aa: CAWSSGLNSPLHF
j_call: TRBJ1-1; d_call: TRBD1; v_call: TRBV7-9; clone_size: few; cdr3_nt: TGTTCCAGCAGAACGGGACAGGGGAACACTGAAGCTTTCTTT; cdr3_aa: CSSRTGQGNTEAFF
j_call: TRBJ1-1; d_call: TRBD1; v_call: TRBV6-5; clone_size: NA; cdr3_nt: TGTGCCTGTAGGGACAGGGTAACGGAGCACACTGAAGCTTTCTTT; cdr3_aa: CACRDRVTEHTEAFF
j_call: TRBJ1-2; d_call: TRBD1; v_call: TRBV6-5; clone_size: NA; cdr3_nt: TGTGCCAGCAGTTACCAGTTACAGGGGGCATACTATGGCTACACCTTC; cdr3_aa: CASSYQLQGAYYGYTF
j_call: TRBJ2-7; d_call: NA; v_call: TRBV7-8; clone_size: NA; cdr3_nt: TGTGCCAGCAGCGCCCCGAGAGATGAGCAGTACTTC; cdr3_aa: CASSAPRDEQYF
j_call: TRBJ2-7; d_call: NA; v_call: TRBV6-1; clone_size: NA; cdr3_nt: TGTGCCAGCAGTGAATCTCCCAGGTTCTACGAGCAGTACTTC; cdr3_aa: CASSESPRFYEQYF
j_call: TRBJ1-5; d_call: NA; v_call: TRBV6-1; clone_size: NA; cdr3_nt: TGTGCCAGCAGTGAAGCGTCATACTTAAGCCTGCCCCAGCATTTT; cdr3_aa: CASSEASYLSLPQHF
j_call: TRBJ2-5; d_call: TRBD1; v_call: TRBV7-9; clone_size: NA; cdr3_nt: TGTGCCAGCAGCGAGGTCGGGACAGGGGAGCAGTACTTC; cdr3_aa: CASSEVGTGEQYF
j_call: TRBJ1-5; d_call: NA; v_call: TRBV9; clone_size: NA; cdr3_nt: TGTGCCAGCAGCGTAGAGTACAGGCCTTACCGACCGCATAGCAATCAGCCCCAGCATTTT; cdr3_aa: CASSVEYRPYRPHSNQPQHF